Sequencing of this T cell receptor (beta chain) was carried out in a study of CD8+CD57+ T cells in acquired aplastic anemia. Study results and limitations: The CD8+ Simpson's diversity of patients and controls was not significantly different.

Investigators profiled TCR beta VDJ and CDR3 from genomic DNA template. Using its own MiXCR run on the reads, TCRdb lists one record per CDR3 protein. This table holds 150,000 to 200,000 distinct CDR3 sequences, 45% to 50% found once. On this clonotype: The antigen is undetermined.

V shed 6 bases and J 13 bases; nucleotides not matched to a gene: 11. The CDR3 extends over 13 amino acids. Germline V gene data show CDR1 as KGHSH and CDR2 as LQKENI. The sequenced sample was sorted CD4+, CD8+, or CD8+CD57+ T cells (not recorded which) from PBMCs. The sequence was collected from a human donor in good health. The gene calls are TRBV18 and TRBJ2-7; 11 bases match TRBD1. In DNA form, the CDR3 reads TGTGCCAGCTCCGGGACGGGACAGGGGGGTCCTTACTTC. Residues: CASSGTGQGGPYF.